This T cell receptor beta chain was retrieved from a study of CD8 T cells in ankylosing spondylitis. Molecular-barcoded quantitative 5'-RACE produced these TCR beta libraries. One entry per CDR3 protein, called by TCRdb with MiXCR from the 5' RACE reads. The data show a few hundred thousand distinct CDR3 sequences, about a fifth seen once. This clonotype was found a few times. Its target is not known. General study findings and limits: A TCR beta motif made of under 10 highly homologous variants seemed typical of ankylosing spondylitis blood. In peripheral blood, disease-linked CD8+ clones occurred at relatively low frequencies. Past studies reported some motif variants in reactive arthritis synovial fluid and blood. In ankylosing spondylitis patients, matched synovial fluid reportedly showed significant enrichment of disease-linked clones.

CDR1 and CDR2 (germline): MRHNA, SNTAGT. The CDR3 length is 16 residues. V trimming: 2 bases; J trimming: 7 bases; junction bases outside the gene matches: 7. This TCR was sampled from a male donor with ankylosing spondylitis. The rearrangement links TRBV6-4 to TRBJ2-1, with 11 positions matching TRBD2. Sequenced: blood, either unsorted or a sorted T cell fraction (not recorded which). CDR3 sequence: CASSDTLAGVRNEQFF. Written as DNA, the CDR3 is TGTGCCAGCAGTGACACACTAGCGGGAGTGAGGAATGAGCAGTTCTTC.